The clone carrying this TCR beta chain ranks as medium-sized in terms of frequency. Its matching antigen is unknown. The data belong to a study of T cell clusters in autoimmune cytopenias. Study results and caveats: A dominant lymphoma-associated repertoire apparently masked the cluster-lack signature in secondary cytopenia versus chronic lymphocytic leukemia. Exclusive TRB clusters were about 2.8-fold more numerous in healthy donors than in active autoimmune hepatitis.

This CDR3 is 15 amino acids long. Germline V gene data show CDR1 as SGHKS and CDR2 as YYEKEE (reference sequence). TRB was amplified by touch-down multiplex PCR, primer pools A and B combined. TCRdb re-called the multiplex PCR reads and shows each CDR3 protein once, DNA omitted. This listing includes several thousand distinct CDR3 sequences. Each sample's input was 250 ng genomic DNA, approximately 37,500 genome equivalents. The sample was also reused in another study, on T cell repertoires in aging, cancer and after chemotherapy. From that study: The full dataset contained several million TCR reads.

This TCR derives from a human donor in good health. The V and J genes are TRBV5-5 and TRBJ2-7; TCRdb names TRBD2, which stays unverified in the absence of DNA. The material sequenced was peripheral blood. The CDR3 loop is CASSYTSAISYEQYF.